This T cell receptor (beta chain) was found in a study of response to subunit inactivated influenza vaccine. Findings and limits, study-wide: The authors proposed limited new T cell recruitment per seasonal influenza vaccination.

TCRdb reprocessed the RT-PCR reads with MiXCR, giving one entry per CDR3 protein. This table has roughly 570,000 distinct CDR3 sequences, 12% to 15% appearing once. Trimming removed 1 base at V and 6 bases at J, with 11 bases between. This CDR3 is 15 amino acids long. The germline CDR1 and CDR2 sequences are SGHKS and YYEKEE (reference sequence). About this clonotype: What it binds is not known.

The sequenced sample was PBMCs from blood, obtained about 13 days after vaccination. The chain couples TRBV5-5 to TRBJ1-6, with D possibly matching TRBD1 (6 bases). This clonotype was sampled from a man aged 45-65 years who received an inactivated influenza vaccine. CDR3 sequence: CASSLTGPPNSPLHF. Here the CDR3 DNA reads TGTGCCAGCAGCTTGACAGGGCCACCTAATTCACCCCTCCACTTT.